One and the same sample provided the 9 T cell receptor beta chains below, sequenced in a study of T-cell memory formation after mild COVID-19 listed by TCRdb under 2021. Receptor amplification or capture employed 5' RACE. Sequenced using an Illumina NovaSeq 6000. The public reads were reprocessed in TCRdb via fastp at Q25 and MiXCR, keeping in-frame beta chains. Entries that share a CDR3 protein sequence are merged under the most common genes and DNA. In this sample the table shows 110,000 to 150,000 distinct CDR3 sequences, 14% of which occur a single time. Jointly, the top ten make up under 30% of the sample. Sequences were obtained from PBMCs or a T cell subset sorted from them (not recorded which). These TCRs come from an adult woman who had mild COVID-19 (a few samples of this study predate the infection). The sample titles of this study are shuffled in the database, so cell type and time point are left out; the donor was told from shared clones.

This clonotype was found many times. The genes are TRBV19 and TRBJ2-1, with TRBD2 matching over 12 bases. The length of the CDR3 is 16 residues. Germline CDR1 LNHDA, CDR2 SQIVND (reference sequence). The junction had 7 bases not matched to a gene; V was cut back by 2 bases and J by 8 bases. CDR3 nucleotide sequence: TGTGCCAGTAGTATAACTGGGACTAGCGGGTACCATGAGCAGTTCTTC. Its translation: CASSITGTSGYHEQFF.

This clonotype was found a few times. This rearrangement joins TRBV5-6 to TRBJ1-1; D call uncertain. Per the germline V gene, CDR1 is SGHDT and CDR2 is YYEEEE. The CDR3 is made up of 15 amino acids. Trimming took off 0 bases at V and 0 bases at J, with 9 bases between the two ends. The CDR3: CASSLDPGVNTEAFF. Written as DNA, the CDR3 is TGTGCCAGCAGCTTGGACCCAGGTGTGAACACTGAAGCTTTCTTT.

In its sample, this clonotype was seen a few times. The rearrangement uses TRBV7-9 and TRBJ1-1, with 7 positions matching TRBD1. Looked up from germline, CDR1 is SEHNR and CDR2 is FQNEAQ (reference sequence). This CDR3 has 16 residues. V lost 3 bases, J lost 0 bases, and 7 bases stayed unmatched. The chain's CDR3 is CASSFLQGQMNTEAFF. CDR3 nucleotides: TGTGCCAGCAGCTTTCTACAGGGGCAAATGAACACTGAAGCTTTCTTT. Using reference TRBV7-9 and TRBJ1-1 for the parts outside the CDR3, the full variable domain is DTGVSQNPRHKITKRGQNVTFRCDPISEHNRLYWYRQTLGQGPEFLTYFQNEAQLEKSRLLSDRFSAERPKGSFSTLEIQRTEQGDSAMYLCASSFLQGQMNTEAFFGQGTRLTVV.

This clonotype was counted between two and nine times. This sequence joins TRBV4-2 and TRBJ1-3; no definite D call. Germline V gene sequence: CDR1 LGHNA, CDR2 YNFKEQ. The CDR3 runs to 19 residues. V lost 3 bases and J 0 bases, leaving 21 bases between the germline ends. CDR3 DNA: TGTGCCAGCAGCCACGCCCCAGTTGGGGAGTATTTCTCTGGAAACACCATATATTTT. Protein product: CASSHAPVGEYFSGNTIYF.

In its sample, this clonotype was seen a few times. The chain joins TRBV29-1 to TRBJ1-1, with D unclear. V was trimmed by 6 bases and J by 3 bases, leaving 20 bases between them. This CDR3 has 15 residues. Germline CDR1 reads SQVTM; CDR2 reads ANQGSEA. Here the CDR3 reads CSVPSWAGGDTEAFF. The CDR3, as DNA: TGCAGCGTACCCTCTTGGGCAGGCGGGGACACTGAAGCTTTCTTT.

This clonotype has a count of ten or more. The rearrangement uses TRBV18 and TRBJ2-7; 11 bases agree with TRBD1. The CDR3 loop spans 15 amino acids. CDR1 and CDR2 from the germline V gene are KGHSH and LQKENI. The V gene end was trimmed by 6 bases and the J gene end by 1 base; junction bases not matched to a gene: 5. The CDR3 here is CASSYGQGASYEQYF. CDR3 bases: TGTGCCAGCTCTTATGGACAGGGGGCATCCTACGAGCAGTACTTC.

This chain connects TRBV2 to TRBJ1-3; 10 positions match TRBD1. The CDR3 is 16 residues long. V shed 7 bases, J shed 4 bases, and the junction held 10 bases outside the gene matches. Germline V CDR1 and CDR2: SNHLY, FYNNEI. The chain's CDR3 is CASIGTGAATGNTIYF. DNA of the CDR3: TGTGCCAGCATTGGGACAGGGGCTGCGACCGGAAACACCATATATTTT.

This clonotype occurred many times. The rearrangement links TRBV4-1 to TRBJ2-1; maybe TRBD2 (7 bases). CDR1 is MGHRA and CDR2 is YSYEKL in the germline V gene. This CDR3 is built from 15 residues. Trimming stripped 4 bases from V and 4 bases from J, with 14 bases between. CDR3 coding DNA: TGCGCCAGCAGCCCTGAGGGGGGGTATTACAATGAGCAGTTCTTC. This codes for CASSPEGGYYNEQFF.

The genes are TRBV7-2 and TRBJ2-3; D call uncertain. Germline V CDR1 and CDR2: SGHTA, FQGNSA. Trimming cost V 6 bases and J 9 bases, with 16 bases left between them. The CDR3 is made up of 13 amino acids. This CDR3 is CASRKDVVATQYF. CDR3 nucleotide sequence: TGTGCCAGCAGGAAAGATGTCGTCGCGACGCAGTATTTT.